This T cell receptor beta chain was found in a study of blood T cell repertoires in COVID-19. TCRdb's copy holds only in-frame clones and misses some; the assay was immunoSEQ multiplex PCR. The sample gives 130,000 or so clones, around nine tenths of which show up once; roughly a sixth is in the top ten. V was clipped by 6 bases and J by 8 bases; unmatched bases: 10. The CDR3 contains 13 residues. The chain joins TRBV12-3 or TRBV12-4 to TRBJ2-7; 7 bases agree with TRBD2. Sequencing was performed on peripheral blood. This sequence originates from a man in his fifties with active or convalescent COVID-19. The CDR3 nucleotides are TGTGCCAGCAGCCCTCGGCGGGAGAATAAGCAGTACTTC. Residues: CASSPRRENKQYF.